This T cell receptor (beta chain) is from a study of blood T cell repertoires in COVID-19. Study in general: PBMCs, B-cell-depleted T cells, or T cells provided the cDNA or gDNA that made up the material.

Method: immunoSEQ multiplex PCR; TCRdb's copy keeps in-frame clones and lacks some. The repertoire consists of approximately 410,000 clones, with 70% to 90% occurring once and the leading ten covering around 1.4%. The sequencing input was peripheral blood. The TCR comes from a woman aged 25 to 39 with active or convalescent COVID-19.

CDR3: CASRGATANTGELFF. The CDR3 nucleotides read TGCGCCAGCAGGGGAGCCACCGCGAACACCGGGGAGCTGTTTTTT. The rearrangement joins TRBV5-1 to TRBJ2-2; the D gene is possibly TRBD2 (5 bases). Per the germline V gene, CDR1 is SGHRS and CDR2 is YFSETQ. V was pared by 5 bases and J by 0 bases, with 11 bases between. CDR3 length: 15 amino acids.